This TCR beta chain was recorded in a study of T cell responses to AZD1222 COVID-19 vaccine. Notes on the study in general: Baseline serology detected seropositivity in only five or six AZD1222 recipients. Reportedly, close to half of spike-specific TCRs are directed against unmutated variant regions. With two AZD1222 doses given, Spike-specific TCR breadth and depth both rose.

V lost 0 bases and J lost 4, with 12 bases in between. Germline V gene sequence: CDR1 LGHNA, CDR2 YNFKEQ. The CDR3 sequence is 15 residues long. Method: immunoSEQ multiplex PCR; TCRdb's copy keeps in-frame clones and lacks some. The table shows about 49,000 clones, with roughly 80% occurring only once. Comment on this clone: What it recognizes is unknown.

The sample in question was peripheral blood, obtained on day 0 of MenACWY control vaccination. This chain links TRBV4-2 with TRBJ1-1, with D unresolved. The TCR comes from an adult in good health. In nucleotides, the CDR3 is TGTGCCAGCAGCCAAGAACCCGGGTTTAGCACTGAAGCTTTCTTT. Amino acid sequence: CASSQEPGFSTEAFF.